This TCR beta chain was recorded in a study of early T cells in non-severe SARS-CoV-2 infection. The TCR library protocol attached unique molecular identifiers to the individual cDNA molecules. Using its own MiXCR run on the 5' RACE reads, TCRdb lists one record per CDR3 protein. The repertoire consists of more than 30,000 distinct CDR3 sequences, with 6% to 7.5% occurring once and the leading ten covering about 13%. The CDR3 covers 15 residues. V gave up 4 bases and J gave up 4 bases; unmatched junction bases: 6. CDR1 is SGHDT and CDR2 is YYEEEE in the germline V gene. This clonotype was detected ten times or more.

J is TRBJ2-1 and V is TRBV5-6, with TRBD1 matching over 9 bases. This material consisted of whole blood, taken at baseline. The clonotype was recovered from an adult who was a healthcare worker with PCR-confirmed SARS-CoV-2 infection or an uninfected control (not recorded which). Here the CDR3 reads CASSQTGGGYNEQFF. The CDR3 nucleotides read TGTGCCAGCAGCCAAACAGGGGGCGGGTACAATGAGCAGTTCTTC.